This passage covers 8 T cell receptor beta chains from one sample sequenced in a study of cytomegalovirus exposure and HLA in healthy donors. A multiplex PCR was run with 60 Vbeta primers and 13 Jbeta primers. Sequencing used immunoSEQ multiplex PCR; TCRdb keeps in-frame clones, though not all of them. The table shows 150,000 to 200,000 clones, with 75% to 85% occurring only once. Sequenced sample: PBMCs. Receptor source: a woman aged 18-35 years in good health and CMV-seronegative.

This clone was found once. J is TRBJ2-7 and V is TRBV29-1; possibly TRBD1 for D (6 bases). Germline values: CDR1 SQVTM, CDR2 ANQGSEA. Trimming pared 5 bases from V and 0 bases from J, leaving 17 bases between. The CDR3 extends over 15 amino acids. Here the CDR3 reads CSVQDSLLISYEQYF. The DNA of the CDR3 is TGCAGCGTTCAGGACAGCTTGTTAATCTCCTACGAGCAGTACTTC.

This clone was picked up a small number of times. This chain joins TRBV29-1 and TRBJ2-1; TRBD2 matches at 9 bases. The CDR3 sequence is 14 residues long. Germline V gene lookup returns CDR1 SQVTM and CDR2 ANQGSEA. Trimming cost V 5 bases and J 2 bases; bases outside gene matches: 4. CDR3: CSVPRGGPYNEQFF. The CDR3 bases are TGCAGCGTTCCGCGGGGGGGGCCCTACAATGAGCAGTTCTTC.

The chain links TRBV6-1 to TRBJ1-5; D possibly corresponds to TRBD1 (5 bases). Trimming stripped 7 bases from V and 0 bases from J, with 10 bases between. This CDR3 has 14 residues. CDR1 is MNHNS and CDR2 is SASEGT in the germline V gene. CDR3 sequence (DNA): TGTGCCAGCACCCGGGGGGATAGCAATCAGCCCCAGCATTTT. As protein: CASTRGDSNQPQHF.

This chain uses TRBV2 with TRBJ1-1; D is perhaps TRBD1 (5 bases). Germline CDR1 reads SNHLY; CDR2 reads FYNNEI. V dropped 4 bases and J dropped 2 bases, with 11 bases sitting between them. The CDR3 is 14 amino acids. The CDR3, as DNA: TGTGCCAGCAGTGGACAGATATTAAACACTGAAGCTTTCTTT. It specifies CASSGQILNTEAFF.

This clone has just a few counts. J is TRBJ2-7 and V is TRBV19; 7 nucleotides align to TRBD1. This CDR3 region has 16 residues. In germline, CDR1 is LNHDA, CDR2 SQIVND (reference sequence). Germline trimming cut 5 bases from V and 4 bases from J; bases unmatched to any gene: 14. This CDR3 is CASSPGPGTAKYEQYF. CDR3 sequence (DNA): TGTGCCAGTAGTCCGGGACCCGGGACAGCCAAATACGAGCAGTACTTC.

This chain connects TRBV6-1 to TRBJ1-2; the match to TRBD1 covers 9 bases. The CDR3 is 15 residues long. V shed 5 bases and J 5 bases; nucleotides not matched to a gene: 9. The germline CDR1 and CDR2 sequences are MNHNS and SASEGT. The CDR3 DNA reads TGTGCCAGCAGTAGGGAGGGACAGGGCGTATATGGCTACACCTTC. This translates into CASSREGQGVYGYTF.

The chain uses TRBV27 and TRBJ2-3, with 14 bases matching TRBD2. The CDR3 is 17 residues long. V shed 4 bases, J shed 3 bases, and the junction held 6 bases outside the gene matches. Germline CDR1 is MNHEY and CDR2 is SMNVEV (reference sequence). The CDR3 nucleotides read TGTGCCAGCAGTTGGGGACTAGCGGGAGTAGAGACAGATACGCAGTATTTT. Its protein is CASSWGLAGVETDTQYF.

This clone was seen just once. The V and J genes are TRBV7-9 and TRBJ2-3; 7 bases map to TRBD1. J lost 2 bases, V lost 5 bases, and 10 bases had no gene match. Germline V gene data show CDR1 as SEHNR and CDR2 as FQNEAQ (reference sequence). There are 16 residues in the CDR3. CDR3 sequence (DNA): TGTGCCAGCAGCGGATCCGGGACAGCAGACACAGATACGCAGTATTTT. Its translation: CASSGSGTADTDTQYF.